The present entry profiles one T cell receptor (beta chain) with its context. What it binds is unknown. The entry originates in a study of T-cell reconstitution after alpha-beta-depleted transplantation in children. Study-wide findings and caveats: Two months or so post-transplant, alpha-beta T cells reportedly derived from several hundred expanded graft clones.

As it was prepared, the TCRbeta library received unique molecular identifiers. MiXCR, applied by TCRdb to the PCR reads, yields one record per CDR3 protein. The table records about 590,000 distinct CDR3 sequences, approximately 13% of them present only once. CDR1 and CDR2 from the germline V gene are LGHDT and YNNKEL (reference sequence). V was shortened by 1 base and J by 1 base, with 10 bases between the two germline ends. The CDR3 contains 15 residues. The sequence derives from a male patient between 5 and 17 years old who had a stem cell transplant for acute myeloid leukemia, so the T cells may come from the graft donor. The sequenced sample was PBMCs, mostly from graft donor cells, obtained 360 days after TCRalphabeta/CD19-depleted stem cell transplant. This sequence joins TRBV3-1 and TRBJ2-5; D uncertain. The CDR3 DNA reads TGTGCCAGCAGCCAAGGGAGTCAGTTCCAAGAGACCCAGTACTTC. Its translation is CASSQGSQFQETQYF.